Only a few counts were recorded for the clone carrying this T cell receptor beta chain. The sort gate was single viable CD3+CD4+CD8-CD45RO+ cells for memory CD4+ T cells. CDR3 length equals 15 residues. Germline V CDR1 and CDR2: MGHDK, SYGVNS. The trim removed 5 bases at V and 2 bases at J, leaving 6 bases unmatched. Data came from immunoSEQ multiplex PCR; TCRdb stores just in-frame clones and leaves some out. The sample carries more than 45,000 clones, over 75% recorded once. These data originate in a study of memory CD4+ T cells and cytomegalovirus serostatus. In the study overall: Donors were healthy Belgian adults, fewer than ten CMV seropositive and about two dozen seronegative.

This TCR came from an adult in good health and CMV-seronegative. The rearrangement links TRBV25-1 to TRBJ2-3, with 8 bases fitting TRBD2. Sequenced sample: memory CD4+ T cells from blood. The CDR3 bases are TGTGCCAGCAGTACCGCGGGGGGCACCACAGATACGCAGTATTTT. Protein sequence: CASSTAGGTTDTQYF.